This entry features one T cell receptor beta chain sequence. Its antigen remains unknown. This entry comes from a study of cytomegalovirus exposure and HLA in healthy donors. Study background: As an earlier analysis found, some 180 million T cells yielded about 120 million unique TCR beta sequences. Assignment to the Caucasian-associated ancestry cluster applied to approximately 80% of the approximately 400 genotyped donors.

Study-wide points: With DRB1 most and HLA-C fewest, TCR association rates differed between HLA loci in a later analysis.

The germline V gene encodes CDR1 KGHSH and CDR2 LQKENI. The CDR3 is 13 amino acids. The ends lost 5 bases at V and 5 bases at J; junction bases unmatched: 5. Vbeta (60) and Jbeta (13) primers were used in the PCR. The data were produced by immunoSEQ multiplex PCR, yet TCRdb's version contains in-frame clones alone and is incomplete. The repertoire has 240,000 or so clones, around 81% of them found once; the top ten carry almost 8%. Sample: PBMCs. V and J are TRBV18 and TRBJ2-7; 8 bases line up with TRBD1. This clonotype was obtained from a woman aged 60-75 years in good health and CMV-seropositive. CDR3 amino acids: CASSSDRGHEQYF. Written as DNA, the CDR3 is TGTGCCAGCTCATCAGACAGGGGTCACGAGCAGTACTTC.